This T cell receptor (beta chain) was sequenced for a study of early T cells in non-severe SARS-CoV-2 infection. Tagging with unique molecular identifiers was applied to individual cDNA molecules. TCRdb reanalysed the 5' RACE reads using MiXCR and keeps one entry per CDR3 protein. The sample holds fewer than 90,000 distinct CDR3 sequences, about 14% seen once. This CDR3 is built from 14 residues. Trimming left V 6 bases short and J 1 base short, with 12 bases between. From germline, CDR1 is SEHNR and CDR2 FQNEAQ (reference sequence). Sequences were obtained from whole blood. The chain employs TRBV7-9 and TRBJ1-1, with TRBD1 as a possible D gene (5 bases). This TCR was recovered from an adult who was a healthcare worker with PCR-confirmed SARS-CoV-2 infection or an uninfected control (not recorded which). The CDR3: CASRATTGNTEAFF. Here the CDR3 DNA reads TGTGCCAGCAGAGCCACCACAGGGAACACTGAAGCTTTCTTT.